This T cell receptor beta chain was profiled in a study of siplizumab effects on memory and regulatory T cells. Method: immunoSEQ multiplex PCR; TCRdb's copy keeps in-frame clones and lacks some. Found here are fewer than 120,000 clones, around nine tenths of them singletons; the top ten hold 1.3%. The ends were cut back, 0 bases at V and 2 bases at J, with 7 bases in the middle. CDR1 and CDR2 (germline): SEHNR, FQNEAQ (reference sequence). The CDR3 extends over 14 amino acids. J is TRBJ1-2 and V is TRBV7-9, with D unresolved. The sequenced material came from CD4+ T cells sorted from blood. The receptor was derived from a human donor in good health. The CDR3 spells CASSLARANYGYTF. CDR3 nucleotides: TGTGCCAGCAGCTTAGCTAGGGCGAACTATGGCTACACCTTC.